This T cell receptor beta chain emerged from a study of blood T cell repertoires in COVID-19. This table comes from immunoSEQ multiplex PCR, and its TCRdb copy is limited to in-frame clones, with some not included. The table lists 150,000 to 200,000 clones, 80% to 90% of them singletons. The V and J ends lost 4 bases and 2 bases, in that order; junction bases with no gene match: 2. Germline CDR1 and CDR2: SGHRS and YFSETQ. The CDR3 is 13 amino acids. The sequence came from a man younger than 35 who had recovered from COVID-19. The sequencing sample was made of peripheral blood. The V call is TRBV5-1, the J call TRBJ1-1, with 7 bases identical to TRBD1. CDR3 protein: CASSGDSNTEAFF. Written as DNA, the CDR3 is TGCGCCAGCAGCGGGGACAGTAACACTGAAGCTTTCTTT.